This T cell receptor beta chain is drawn from a study of blood T cells in healthy people across ages. This clonotype appeared a few times. No fewer than 7 million PBMCs went into each sample. RNA extraction gave at least 5.5 micrograms of total RNA per sample. This CDR3 is 14 amino acids long. Germline loops: CDR1 MNHEY, CDR2 SMNVEV (reference sequence). Trimming removed 3 bases from V and 6 bases from J, with 13 bases in between. With a J-beta primer mix and a sample-barcoded 5' primer, a second PCR ran roughly 6 to 11 cycles. TCRdb recomputed calls from the 5' RACE reads with MiXCR, one row per CDR3 protein. The sample lists hundreds of thousands of distinct CDR3 sequences; around a quarter were seen once. This sample was also put to use in a study of T cells of mothers and their children. That report notes: Over five children and their three healthy Caucasian mothers were the donors. Input to cDNA synthesis comprised all extracted RNA, at a ratio of 1.5 ug per 15 ul.

The chain employs TRBV27 and TRBJ2-3; the D gene is possibly TRBD2 (5 bases). The sequencing input was blood. The origin of this receptor is a boy aged 2-9 years in good health. The CDR3 nucleotides are TGTGCCAGCAGTTTGGCGAAGGGAGCCGATACGCAGTATTTT. It specifies CASSLAKGADTQYF.